This TCR beta chain was obtained from a study of shared clonotypes between healthy human individuals. Across the study: Aged between 18 and 49, the donors were a couple of women and three men.

CDR3 length: 15 amino acids. J lost 0 bases, V lost 2 bases, and 0 bases had no gene match. Germline CDR1 MDHEN, CDR2 SYDVKM. Using immunoSEQ multiplex PCR, the repertoire was profiled, and TCRdb retains in-frame clones only, with some absent. The sample lists around 340,000 clones, less than 75% occurring once. Concerning this clone itself: The same CDR3 arises from other DNA sequences in this sample as well.

This receptor was obtained from a man under 40 in good health. Sequenced input: memory CD4+ T cells sorted from blood. Specified subset: CD45RA-negative fraction. This sequence joins TRBV28 and TRBJ2-2; 7 positions match TRBD2. The CDR3 loop reads CASSLAGANTGELFF. CDR3 DNA sequence: TGTGCCAGCAGTTTAGCGGGAGCGAACACCGGGGAGCTGTTTTTT.